This T cell receptor beta chain derives from a study of T cells in Graves' hyperthyroidism and ophthalmopathy (dated by TCRdb to the late 2010s). In the study overall: Peripheral blood was sampled at the time of initial diagnosis, prior to any treatment. A discovery cohort of about a hundred patients, fewer than 50 with Graves' ophthalmopathy and roughly 59 with stable Graves' hyperthyroidism, was used to find distinguishing TCR V-J signatures. Prospective prediction of ophthalmopathy was tested in an independent validation cohort consisting of under 20 hyperthyroidism patients and 17 patients who later progressed to ophthalmopathy. The approximately 100 discovery patients were divided at random into training and test sets in a 7:3 ratio. The study also compared thyroid tissue and blood T-cell repertoires from over 5 Graves' hyperthyroidism patients. Following sampling, methimazole starting at 30 mg daily was given to hyperthyroidism patients, and high-dose intravenous methylprednisolone was given to ophthalmopathy patients. According to the paper, TCR Vbeta CDR3 sequencing was carried out on approximately 140 peripheral blood samples, which came from 40 to 45 ophthalmopathy, 70 to 80 hyperthyroidism and approximately 17 progressor patients. Results and caveats for the whole study, not just this receptor: During validation, the model predicted progression to ophthalmopathy a median of about 6.5 months ahead of onset, with around 71% sensitivity and around 73% specificity. In cross-validation, a model built on a 13 V-J signature told ophthalmopathy apart from stable hyperthyroidism with approximately 90% sensitivity and roughly 81% specificity, and in testing the same model reached 80%/75%. Most expanded thyroid clonotypes (frequency above 0.001) were also found in blood, which suggests that blood repertoires may mirror thyroid immune responses. No statistical method was used to set the sample size in advance, and investigators knew the group allocation.

This clonotype has just a few counts. The specificity of this receptor is unknown. No per-base quality is available; no much larger clone lies one base away. Hyperthyroidism patients were newly diagnosed, had a disease duration of under 2 months, and were aged 18 to 65 years. The study excluded patients with uncontrolled infections, other autoimmune diseases, pregnancy or lactation. Diagnoses relied on clinical symptoms, serum thyroxine and TRAb, thyroid ultrasound and orbital computed tomography. Blood from progressor patients was drawn when they were first diagnosed with hyperthyroidism, before any ophthalmopathy symptoms appeared. PBMCs were separated from 7.5 to 10 ml of fresh peripheral blood using Ficoll-Paque density gradient centrifugation. Patients classed as progressors first received a Graves' hyperthyroidism diagnosis and then went on to develop ophthalmopathy during follow-up. Total RNA was extracted with Trizol reagent, and quality was checked on an Agilent 2100 Bioanalyzer.

The germline V gene (reference sequence) supplies CDR1 SEHNR and CDR2 FQNEAQ. The CDR3 runs 13 residues from the cysteine to the phenylalanine. The entry retains the CDR3 DNA only, 39 bases that are in frame from base 1. At the junction V is shortened by 7 bases and J by 6 bases, with 12 bases in between. Amplification of TCR beta CDR3 regions was carried out from RNA transcripts. A first-round RT-PCR of the TCR CDR3 used the HTBI primer set with the Qiagen OneStep RT-PCR kit. A second multiplex PCR round built the libraries, followed by size selection and purification. Paired-end sequencing of the libraries was performed with 100 bp reads on an Illumina HiSeq2000. From the authors' description of their analysis: Raw data were processed with SOAPnuke, discarding reads with adapters, uncalled bases, mean Phred below 15, or no exact constant-primer or identifier match. High-quality paired reads were merged using COPE v1.2.5, and each unique nucleotide sequence was defined as a clonotype. MiTCR v1.1 was used to align the clonotypes against IMGT TRBV, TRBD and TRBJ reference segments. The analysis was restricted to V-J combinations with a frequency above 0.0001, which together covered 98% to 99.2% of the repertoires. A TCS score was defined as the ratio of F50 (clonal expansion) to E x V (chaos), with BLOSUM62-based TCRdist applied between CDR3 peptides within each V-J. Welch's t-statistics and random forest reduced fewer than 600 V-J features to 13, which were used in a naive Bayes classifier (R e1071). The public reads were quality trimmed at Q25 with fastp and then assembled into clones with MiXCR by TCRdb, keeping productive beta chains. CDR3 protein sequences are deduplicated, and each keeps its most common genes and DNA. V and J calls and clone size were set by TCRdb, not the authors. The sample table lists 250,000 to 300,000 distinct CDR3 sequences, roughly 14% of them with a count of one. Of the sample, 7% to 8.5% is held by the ten largest clones.

The V gene is TRBV7-9 and the J gene is TRBJ2-2; the D gene assignment is perhaps TRBD1 or TRBD2, with each matching 6 bases. This TCR was recovered from a woman under 40 with Graves' hyperthyroidism that later progressed to Graves' ophthalmopathy. The material sequenced was blood. The base sequence is TGTGCCAGCACCCGGGGGCTGGCCGGGGAGCTGTTTTTT. The encoded protein is CASTRGLAGELFF.